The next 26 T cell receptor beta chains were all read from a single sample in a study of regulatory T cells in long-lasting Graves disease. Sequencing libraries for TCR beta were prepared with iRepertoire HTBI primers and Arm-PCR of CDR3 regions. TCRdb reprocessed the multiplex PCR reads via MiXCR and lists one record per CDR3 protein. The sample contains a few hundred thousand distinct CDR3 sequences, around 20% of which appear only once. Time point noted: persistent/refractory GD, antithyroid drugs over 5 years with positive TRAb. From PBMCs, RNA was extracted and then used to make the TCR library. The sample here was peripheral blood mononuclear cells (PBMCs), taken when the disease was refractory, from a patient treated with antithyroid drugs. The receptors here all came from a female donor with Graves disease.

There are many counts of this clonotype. The CDR3, as DNA: TGTGCCTGGAGCCCCCCCTGGGGTGGCTACACCTTC. This sequence encodes CAWSPPWGGYTF. The chain recombines TRBV30 with TRBJ1-2, with D unresolved. V was trimmed by 3 bases and J by 7 bases, leaving 12 bases between them. This CDR3 spans 12 amino acids. Germline V gives CDR1 GTSNPN, CDR2 SVGIG (reference sequence).

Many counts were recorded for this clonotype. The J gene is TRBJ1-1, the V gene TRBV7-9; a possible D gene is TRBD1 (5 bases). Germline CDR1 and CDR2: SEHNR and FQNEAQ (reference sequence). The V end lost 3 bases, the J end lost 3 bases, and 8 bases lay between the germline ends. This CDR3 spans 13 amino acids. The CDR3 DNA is TGTGCCAGCAGCTTCAGCAGGGACACTGAAGCTTTCTTT. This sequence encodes CASSFSRDTEAFF. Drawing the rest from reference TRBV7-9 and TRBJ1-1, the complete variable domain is DTGVSQNPRHKITKRGQNVTFRCDPISEHNRLYWYRQTLGQGPEFLTYFQNEAQLEKSRLLSDRFSAERPKGSFSTLEIQRTEQGDSAMYLCASSFSRDTEAFFGQGTRLTVV.

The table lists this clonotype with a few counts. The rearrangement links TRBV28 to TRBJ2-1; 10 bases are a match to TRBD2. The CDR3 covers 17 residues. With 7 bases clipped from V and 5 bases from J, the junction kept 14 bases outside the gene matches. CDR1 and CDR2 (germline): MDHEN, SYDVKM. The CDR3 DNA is TGTGCCAGCAACAGACCGGGACTAGCGTCAGCACACAATGAGCAGTTCTTC. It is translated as CASNRPGLASAHNEQFF. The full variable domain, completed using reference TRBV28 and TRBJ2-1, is DVKVTQSSRYLVKRTGEKVFLECVQDMDHENMFWYRQDPGLGLRLIYFSYDVKMKEKGDIPEGYSVSREKKERFSLILESASTNQTSMYLCASNRPGLASAHNEQFFGPGTRLTVL.

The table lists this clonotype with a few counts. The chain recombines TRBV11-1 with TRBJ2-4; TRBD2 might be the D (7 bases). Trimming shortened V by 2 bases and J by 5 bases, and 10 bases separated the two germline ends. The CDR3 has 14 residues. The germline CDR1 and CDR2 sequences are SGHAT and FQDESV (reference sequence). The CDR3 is CASSLTGGQNIQYF. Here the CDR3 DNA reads TGTGCCAGCAGCTTAACGGGGGGCCAAAACATTCAGTACTTC.

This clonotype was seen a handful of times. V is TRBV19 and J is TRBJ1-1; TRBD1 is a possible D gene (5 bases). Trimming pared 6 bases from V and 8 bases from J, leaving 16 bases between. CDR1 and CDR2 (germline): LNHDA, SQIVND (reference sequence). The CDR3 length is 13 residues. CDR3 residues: CASSQVTRGEAFF. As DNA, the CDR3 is TGTGCCAGTAGCCAAGTCACCCGGGGCGAAGCTTTCTTT.

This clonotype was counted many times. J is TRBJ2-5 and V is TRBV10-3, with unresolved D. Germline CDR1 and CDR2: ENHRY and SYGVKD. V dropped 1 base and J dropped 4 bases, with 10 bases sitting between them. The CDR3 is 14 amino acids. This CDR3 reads CAISEFRIGETQYF. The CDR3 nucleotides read TGTGCCATCAGTGAGTTCAGGATCGGAGAGACCCAGTACTTC.

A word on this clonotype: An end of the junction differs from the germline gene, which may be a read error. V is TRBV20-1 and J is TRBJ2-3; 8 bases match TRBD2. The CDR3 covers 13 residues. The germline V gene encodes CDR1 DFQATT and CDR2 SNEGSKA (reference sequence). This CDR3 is CRARETSDTPGYF. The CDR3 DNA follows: TGCAGGGCTAGGGAGACTAGCGACACGCCAGGGTATTTT.

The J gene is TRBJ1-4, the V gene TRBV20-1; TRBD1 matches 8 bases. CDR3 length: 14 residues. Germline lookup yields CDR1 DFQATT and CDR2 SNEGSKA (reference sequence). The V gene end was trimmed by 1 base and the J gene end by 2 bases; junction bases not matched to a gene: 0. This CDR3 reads CSARGTGTNEKLFF. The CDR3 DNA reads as TGCAGTGCTAGAGGGACAGGGACTAATGAAAAACTGTTTTTT.

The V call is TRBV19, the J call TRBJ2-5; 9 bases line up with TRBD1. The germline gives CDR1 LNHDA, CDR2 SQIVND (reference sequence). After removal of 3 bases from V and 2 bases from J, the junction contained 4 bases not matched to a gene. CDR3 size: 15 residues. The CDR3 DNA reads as TGTGCCAGTAGTATTGCGACAGGGGGGCAAGAGACCCAGTACTTC. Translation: CASSIATGGQETQYF.

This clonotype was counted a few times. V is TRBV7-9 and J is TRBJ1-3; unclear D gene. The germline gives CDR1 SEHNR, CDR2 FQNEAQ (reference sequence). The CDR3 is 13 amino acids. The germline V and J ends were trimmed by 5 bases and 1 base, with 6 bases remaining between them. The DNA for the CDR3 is TGTGCCAGCAGCGGAACATCTGGAAACACCATATATTTT. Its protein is CASSGTSGNTIYF. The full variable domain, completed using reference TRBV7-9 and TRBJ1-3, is DTGVSQNPRHKITKRGQNVTFRCDPISEHNRLYWYRQTLGQGPEFLTYFQNEAQLEKSRLLSDRFSAERPKGSFSTLEIQRTEQGDSAMYLCASSGTSGNTIYFGEGSWLTVV.

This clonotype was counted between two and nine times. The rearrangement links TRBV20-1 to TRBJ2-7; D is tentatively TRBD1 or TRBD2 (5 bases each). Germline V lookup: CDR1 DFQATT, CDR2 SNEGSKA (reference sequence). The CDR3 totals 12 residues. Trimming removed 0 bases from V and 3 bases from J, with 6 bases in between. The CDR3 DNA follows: TGCAGTGCTAGAGAGAGGGGCTACGAGCAGTACTTC. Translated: CSARERGYEQYF.

CDR3 nucleotides: TGTGCCACCAGCCACGGGAGCGGTTCCAATCAGCCCCAGCATTTT. Translation: CATSHGSGSNQPQHF. The chain couples TRBV15 to TRBJ1-5; D unresolved. The CDR3 totals 15 residues. Germline V CDR1 and CDR2: LNHNV, YYDKDF (reference sequence). V gave up 5 bases and J gave up 3 bases, with 14 bases separating them.

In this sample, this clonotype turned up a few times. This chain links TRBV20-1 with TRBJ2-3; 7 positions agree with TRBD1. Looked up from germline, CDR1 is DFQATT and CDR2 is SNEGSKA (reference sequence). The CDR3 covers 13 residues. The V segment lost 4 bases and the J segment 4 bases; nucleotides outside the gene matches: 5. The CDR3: CSANRQGADTQYF. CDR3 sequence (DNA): TGCAGTGCTAATCGACAGGGCGCAGATACGCAGTATTTT.

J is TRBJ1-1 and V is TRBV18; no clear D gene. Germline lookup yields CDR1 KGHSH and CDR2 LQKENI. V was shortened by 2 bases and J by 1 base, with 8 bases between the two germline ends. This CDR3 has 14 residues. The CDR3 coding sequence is TGTGCCAGCTCACCAGGGTGGGAGAACACTGAAGCTTTCTTT. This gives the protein CASSPGWENTEAFF.

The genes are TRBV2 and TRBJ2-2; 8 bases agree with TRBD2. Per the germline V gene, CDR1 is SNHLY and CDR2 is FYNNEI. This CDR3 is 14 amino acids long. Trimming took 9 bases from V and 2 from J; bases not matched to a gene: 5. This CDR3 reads CASQTSVNTGELFF. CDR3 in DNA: TGTGCCAGTCAGACTAGCGTTAACACCGGGGAGCTGTTTTTT.

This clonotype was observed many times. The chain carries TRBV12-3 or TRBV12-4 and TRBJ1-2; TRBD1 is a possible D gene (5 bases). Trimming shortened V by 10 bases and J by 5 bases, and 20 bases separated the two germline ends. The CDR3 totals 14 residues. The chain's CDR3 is CATTRSTGVYGYTF. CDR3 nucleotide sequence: TGTGCCACCACTCGGAGTACAGGAGTTTATGGCTACACCTTC.

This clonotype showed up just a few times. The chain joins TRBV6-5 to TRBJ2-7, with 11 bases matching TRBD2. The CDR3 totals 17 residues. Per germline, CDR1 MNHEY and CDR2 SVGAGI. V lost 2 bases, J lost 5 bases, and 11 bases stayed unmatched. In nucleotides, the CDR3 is TGTGCCAGCAGTTACACGAACACTAGCGGGAGATTCCACGAGCAGTACTTC. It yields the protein CASSYTNTSGRFHEQYF.

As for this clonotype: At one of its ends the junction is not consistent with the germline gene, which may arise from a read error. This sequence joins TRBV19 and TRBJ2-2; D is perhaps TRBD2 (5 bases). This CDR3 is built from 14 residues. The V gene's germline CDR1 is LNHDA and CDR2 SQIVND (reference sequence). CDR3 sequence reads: CAGSIKAVTGELFF. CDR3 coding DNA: TGTGCCGGTAGTATAAAAGCGGTGACCGGGGAGCTGTTTTTT.

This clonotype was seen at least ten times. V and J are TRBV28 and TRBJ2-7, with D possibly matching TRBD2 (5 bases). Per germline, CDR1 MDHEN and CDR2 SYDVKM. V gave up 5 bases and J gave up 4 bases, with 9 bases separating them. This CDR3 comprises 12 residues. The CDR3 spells CASSEGSYEQYF. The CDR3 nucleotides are TGTGCCAGCAGTGAGGGTTCTTACGAGCAGTACTTC.

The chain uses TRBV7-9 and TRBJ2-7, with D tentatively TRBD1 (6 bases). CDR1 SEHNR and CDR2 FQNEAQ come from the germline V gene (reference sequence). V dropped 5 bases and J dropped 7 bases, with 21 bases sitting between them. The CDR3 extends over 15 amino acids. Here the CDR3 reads CASSGPQGAVREQYF. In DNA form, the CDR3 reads TGTGCCAGCAGCGGGCCACAGGGCGCCGTTCGGGAGCAGTACTTC. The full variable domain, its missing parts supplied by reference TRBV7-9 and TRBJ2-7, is DTGVSQNPRHKITKRGQNVTFRCDPISEHNRLYWYRQTLGQGPEFLTYFQNEAQLEKSRLLSDRFSAERPKGSFSTLEIQRTEQGDSAMYLCASSGPQGAVREQYFGPGTRLTVT.

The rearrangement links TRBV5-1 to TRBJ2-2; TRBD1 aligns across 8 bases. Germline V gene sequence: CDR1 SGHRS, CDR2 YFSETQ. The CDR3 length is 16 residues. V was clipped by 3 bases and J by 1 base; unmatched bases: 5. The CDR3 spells CASSSGQGLNTGELFF. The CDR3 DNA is TGCGCCAGCAGCTCCGGACAGGGCTTGAACACCGGGGAGCTGTTTTTT.

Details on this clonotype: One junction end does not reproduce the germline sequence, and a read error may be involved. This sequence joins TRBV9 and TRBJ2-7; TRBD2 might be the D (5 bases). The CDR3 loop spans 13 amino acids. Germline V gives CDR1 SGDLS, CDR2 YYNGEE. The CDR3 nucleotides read TGTGTCAGCAGCTATGGGAGCTCCTACGAGCAGTACTTC. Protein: CVSSYGSSYEQYF.

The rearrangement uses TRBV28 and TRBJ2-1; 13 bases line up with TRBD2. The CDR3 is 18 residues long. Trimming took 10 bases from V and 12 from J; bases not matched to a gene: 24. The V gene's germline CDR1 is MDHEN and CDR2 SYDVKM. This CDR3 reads CATEGRLAGGYTRYRQFF. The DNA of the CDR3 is TGTGCCACCGAGGGGAGACTAGCGGGAGGCTACACGAGGTATAGGCAGTTCTTC.

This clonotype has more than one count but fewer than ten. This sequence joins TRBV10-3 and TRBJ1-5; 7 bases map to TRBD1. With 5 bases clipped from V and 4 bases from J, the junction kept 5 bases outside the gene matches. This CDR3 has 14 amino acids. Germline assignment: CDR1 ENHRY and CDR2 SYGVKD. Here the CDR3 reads CAISTGVPNQPQHF. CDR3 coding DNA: TGTGCCATCAGTACAGGGGTCCCAAATCAGCCCCAGCATTTT.

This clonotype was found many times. The chain's CDR3 is CASSIVDQPQHF. DNA for the CDR3: TGTGCCAGTAGTATAGTTGATCAGCCCCAGCATTTT. This chain links TRBV19 with TRBJ1-5; D gene ambiguous. In germline, CDR1 is LNHDA, CDR2 SQIVND (reference sequence). The CDR3 length is 12 residues. The V end lost 1 base, the J end lost 5 bases, and 3 bases lay between the germline ends.

The DNA for the CDR3 is TGCGCCAGCAGCTACACGGTGGCAGATACGCAGTATTTT. Translating it yields CASSYTVADTQYF. This rearrangement joins TRBV5-1 to TRBJ2-3, with unresolved D. Per the germline V gene, CDR1 is SGHRS and CDR2 is YFSETQ. V was trimmed by 3 bases and J by 4 bases, leaving 9 bases between them. The CDR3 has 13 residues. The variable domain in full, with the rest retrieved from reference TRBV5-1 and TRBJ2-3, is KAGVTQTPRYLIKTRGQQVTLSCSPISGHRSVSWYQQTPGQGLQFLFEYFSETQRNKGNFPGRFSGRQFSNSRSEMNVSTLELGDSALYLCASSYTVADTQYFGPGTRLTVL.